The 10 T cell receptor beta chains presented below share a single source sample, sequenced in a study of blood T cell repertoires in COVID-19. The assay was immunoSEQ multiplex PCR, and TCRdb's table has in-frame clones only and misses some. This table holds roughly 160,000 clones, around four fifths found once. Material for sequencing was peripheral blood. The source is an elderly woman with acute or convalescent COVID-19.

The chain combines TRBV5-6 with TRBJ2-7; TRBD2 is a possible D gene (5 bases). The CDR3 runs to 12 residues. The germline V gene encodes CDR1 SGHDT and CDR2 YYEEEE. Trimming pared 0 bases from V and 7 bases from J, leaving 8 bases between. CDR3 DNA sequence: TGTGCCAGCAGCTTGGGACCGGGGGAGCAGTACTTC. This codes for CASSLGPGEQYF.

V gene TRBV28 combines with J gene TRBJ1-6; TRBD1 matches 9 bases. The CDR3 length is 18 residues. Germline trimming cut 5 bases from V and 7 bases from J; bases unmatched to any gene: 15. The germline V gene has CDR1 MDHEN and CDR2 SYDVKM. The CDR3: CASSPGQGDPLSNSPLHF. In DNA, the CDR3 is TGTGCCAGCAGTCCGGGACAGGGAGATCCCTTATCGAATTCACCCCTCCACTTT.

This clone was detected once. The chain carries TRBV29-1 and TRBJ2-7; 7 bases are shared with TRBD1. This CDR3 is built from 13 residues. V was clipped by 6 bases and J by 0 bases; unmatched bases: 5. Germline V gives CDR1 SQVTM, CDR2 ANQGSEA. The CDR3 region has the DNA TGCAGCGTCCGACAGGGCAACTCCTACGAGCAGTACTTC. This translates into CSVRQGNSYEQYF.

The chain carries TRBV6-5 and TRBJ1-4, with 7 bases aligning to TRBD1. Germline V lookup: CDR1 MNHEY, CDR2 SVGAGI. The CDR3 contains 15 residues. J was trimmed by 7 bases and V by 6 bases; bases with no gene match: 11. The CDR3 sequence: CASRPTTGRGEKLFF. CDR3 sequence (DNA): TGTGCCAGCAGACCGACGACAGGGCGAGGTGAAAAACTGTTTTTT.

The chain is built from TRBV3-1 (or the pseudogene TRBV3-2) and TRBJ2-7, with 7 bases aligning to TRBD2. The CDR3 consists of 12 residues. V dropped 4 bases and J dropped 6; count of bases not matched to a gene: 3. Looked up from germline, CDR1 is LGHDT and CDR2 is YNNKEL (reference sequence). The CDR3 loop reads CASSLGGGEQYF. For the CDR3, the DNA is TGTGCCAGCAGCCTTGGGGGGGGCGAGCAGTACTTC.

The V call is TRBV5-1, the J call TRBJ2-1; tentatively, D is TRBD2 (5 bases). The CDR3 length is 16 residues. CDR1 and CDR2 from the germline V gene are SGHRS and YFSETQ. The germline V and J ends were trimmed by 1 base and 6 bases, with 17 bases remaining between them. The DNA of the CDR3 is TGCGCCAGCAGCTTGCGTCCTAGCTTTGAGGGCAATGAGCAGTTCTTC. Translating it yields CASSLRPSFEGNEQFF.

This sequence joins TRBV9 and TRBJ2-1; 9 nucleotides match TRBD2. The CDR3 has 16 residues. V lost 3 bases and J lost 8; bases outside the gene matches: 12. The V gene's germline CDR1 is SGDLS and CDR2 YYNGEE. CDR3 DNA sequence: TGTGCCAGCAGCGCGAGGGGGACTAGCTCGGTCGATGAGCAGTTCTTC. This translates into CASSARGTSSVDEQFF.

V usage is TRBV4-3 and J usage is TRBJ2-1, with a weak D call TRBD1 (6 bases). The CDR3 is 15 residues long. Looked up from germline, CDR1 is LGHNA and CDR2 is YSLEER. Trimming left V 4 bases short and J 1 base short, with 11 bases between. The CDR3: CASSPQGKSYNEQFF. In nucleotides, the CDR3 is TGCGCCAGCAGCCCCCAGGGGAAATCCTACAATGAGCAGTTCTTC.

The chain carries TRBV28 and TRBJ1-4; a possible D gene is TRBD1 (5 bases). Between the trimmed V and J ends, which lost 10 bases and 0 bases, there was a span of 12 bases. CDR3 length equals 14 residues. The germline CDR1 and CDR2 sequences are MDHEN and SYDVKM. The CDR3 coding sequence is TGTGCCACCCACGGGGGTGCAACTAATGAAAAACTGTTTTTT. This encodes CATHGGATNEKLFF.

The chain joins TRBV6-5 to TRBJ2-3; tentatively, D is TRBD1 (6 bases). The CDR3 has 14 amino acids. The germline V and J ends were trimmed by 0 bases and 5 bases, with 9 bases remaining between them. Per the germline V gene, CDR1 is MNHEY and CDR2 is SVGAGI. For the CDR3, the DNA is TGTGCCAGCAGTTACTCGCGAGGGGGAGATACGCAGTATTTT. Its protein product is CASSYSRGGDTQYF.